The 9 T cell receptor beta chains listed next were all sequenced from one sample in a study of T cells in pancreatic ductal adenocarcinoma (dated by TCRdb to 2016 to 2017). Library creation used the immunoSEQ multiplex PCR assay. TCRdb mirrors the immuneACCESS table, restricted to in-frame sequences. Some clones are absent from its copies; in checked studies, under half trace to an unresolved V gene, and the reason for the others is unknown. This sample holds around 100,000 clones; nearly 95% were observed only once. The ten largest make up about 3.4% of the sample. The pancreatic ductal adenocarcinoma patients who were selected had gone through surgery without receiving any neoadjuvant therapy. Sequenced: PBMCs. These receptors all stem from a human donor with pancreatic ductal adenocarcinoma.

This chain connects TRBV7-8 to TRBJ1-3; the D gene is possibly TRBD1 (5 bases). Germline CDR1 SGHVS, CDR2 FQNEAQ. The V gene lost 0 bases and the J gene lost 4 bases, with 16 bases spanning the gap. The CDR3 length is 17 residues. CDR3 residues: CASSLARQGLTGNTIYF. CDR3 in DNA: TGTGCCAGCAGCTTAGCGCGGCAGGGATTGACCGGAAACACCATATATTTT.

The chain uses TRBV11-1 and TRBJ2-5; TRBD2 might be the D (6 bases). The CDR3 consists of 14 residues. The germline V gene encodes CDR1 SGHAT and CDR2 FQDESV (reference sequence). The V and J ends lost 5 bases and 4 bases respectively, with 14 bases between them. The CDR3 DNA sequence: TGTGCCAGCAGCCCGCGGGACGGTCGAGAGACCCAGTACTTC. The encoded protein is CASSPRDGRETQYF.

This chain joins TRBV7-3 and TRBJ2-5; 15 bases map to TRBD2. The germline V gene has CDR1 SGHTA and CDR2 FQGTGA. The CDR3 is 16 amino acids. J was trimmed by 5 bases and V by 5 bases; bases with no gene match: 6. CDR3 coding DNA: TGTGCCAGCAGCCCGGGACTAGCGGGGGGAACGGAGACCCAGTACTTC. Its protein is CASSPGLAGGTETQYF.

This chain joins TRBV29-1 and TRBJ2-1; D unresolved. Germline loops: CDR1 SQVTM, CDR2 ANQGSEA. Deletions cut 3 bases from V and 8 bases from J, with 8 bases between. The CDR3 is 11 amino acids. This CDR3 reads CSVDAPHEQFF. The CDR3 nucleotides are TGCAGCGTTGACGCGCCGCATGAGCAGTTCTTC.

CDR3 sequence reads: CASSLVGGGYTF. The CDR3 region has the DNA TGCGCCAGCAGCTTGGTCGGGGGTGGCTACACCTTC. The chain employs TRBV5-1 and TRBJ1-2; D is perhaps TRBD1 (5 bases). Germline CDR1 reads SGHRS; CDR2 reads YFSETQ. This CDR3 spans 12 amino acids. V lost 0 bases to trimming and J lost 7 bases, with 7 bases between them.

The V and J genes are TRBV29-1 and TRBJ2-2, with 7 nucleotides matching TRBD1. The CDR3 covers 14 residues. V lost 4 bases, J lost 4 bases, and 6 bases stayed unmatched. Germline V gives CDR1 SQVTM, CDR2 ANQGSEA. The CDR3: CSVAGTAFTGELFF. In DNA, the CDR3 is TGCAGCGTTGCGGGGACAGCGTTCACCGGGGAGCTGTTTTTT.

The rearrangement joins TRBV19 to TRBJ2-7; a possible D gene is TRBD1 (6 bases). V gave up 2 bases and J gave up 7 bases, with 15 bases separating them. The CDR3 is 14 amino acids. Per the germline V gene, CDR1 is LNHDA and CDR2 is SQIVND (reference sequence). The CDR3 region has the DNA TGTGCCAGTAGTATATACAGGGAGACTGGTGAGCAGTACTTC. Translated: CASSIYRETGEQYF.

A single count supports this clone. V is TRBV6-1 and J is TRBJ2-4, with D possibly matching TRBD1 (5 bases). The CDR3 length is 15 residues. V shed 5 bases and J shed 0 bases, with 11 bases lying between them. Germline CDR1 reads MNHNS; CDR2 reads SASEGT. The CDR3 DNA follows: TGTGCCAGCAGTACCCAAGGACAAGCCAAAAACATTCAGTACTTC. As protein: CASSTQGQAKNIQYF.

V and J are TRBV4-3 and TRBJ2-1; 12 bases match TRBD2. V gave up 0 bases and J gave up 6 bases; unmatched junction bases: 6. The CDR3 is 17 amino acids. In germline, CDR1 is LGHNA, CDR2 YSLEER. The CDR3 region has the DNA TGCGCCAGCAGCCAAGATCCCGGACTAGCGGGAATCAATGAGCAGTTCTTC. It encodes CASSQDPGLAGINEQFF.